Detailed here is one T cell receptor (beta chain). The antigen remains unidentified. The data belong to a study of shared clonotypes between healthy human individuals. Study observations and caveats: Sequencing depth was predicted to influence how clonotypes are shared among donors. Sampling covered nothing but blood. Tissue TCR repertoires likely differ from those found in blood.

Template for every sorted-subset replicate PCR totaled roughly 200 ng DNA, roughly 30,000 T cell genomes. Generated by immunoSEQ multiplex PCR, the TCRdb table keeps only in-frame clones and is missing some. The sample has 800,000 to 950,000 clones; about 96% are singletons. The CDR3 is 15 amino acids. V lost 2 bases to trimming and J lost 0 bases; unmatched junction nucleotides: 4. Germline V gene data show CDR1 as MNHEY and CDR2 as SVGAGI. The naive CD8 population came from CD45RO-negative cells selected for CCR7, without terminally differentiated effector memory CD45RA+ cells. Sequencing used naive CD8+ T cells sorted from blood. The chain links TRBV6-5 to TRBJ2-7; 7 nucleotides align to TRBD2. This TCR came from a man aged 25-45 years in good health. The CDR3 is CASSYGGRVSYEQYF. CDR3 nucleotides: TGTGCCAGCAGTTACGGTGGGAGGGTCTCCTACGAGCAGTACTTC.